These T cell receptor beta chains were read from a single sample in a study of blood T cell repertoires in COVID-19. Sequencing used immunoSEQ multiplex PCR; TCRdb keeps in-frame clones, though not all of them. Here the sample spans a few hundred thousand clones, roughly 84% being singletons. The sequenced material came from peripheral blood. The receptors stem from a woman younger than 45 who had recovered from COVID-19. Both conserved end residues are part of each CDR3. D genes are given only for firm matches. Not every row has a clone size; where given, it reads once, few, many or a size class.

j_call clone_size v_call d_call cdr3_aa cdr3_nt
TRBJ2-1 . TRBV30 TRBD2 CAWRGLAGNNEQFF TGTGCCTGGAGGGGACTAGCGGGTAACAATGAGCAGTTCTTC
TRBJ2-7 . TRBV3-1/TRBV3-2 . CASSQVLGEQYF TGTGCCAGCAGCCAAGTTCTCGGCGAGCAGTACTTC
TRBJ1-3 . TRBV19 . CASNRVVQNTIYF TGTGCCAGTAACAGGGTGGTTCAGAACACCATATATTTT
TRBJ2-1 . TRBV12-3/TRBV12-4 . CASSSAVSEQFF TGTGCCAGCAGTTCGGCGGTCTCTGAGCAGTTCTTC
TRBJ2-1 . TRBV19 TRBD2 CASSISPREGSEQFF TGTGCCAGTAGTATATCGCCGCGGGAGGGCAGTGAGCAGTTCTTC
TRBJ2-2 . TRBV6-4 . CASSAGTGELFF TGTGCCAGCAGTGCGGGAACCGGGGAGCTGTTTTTT
TRBJ1-5 . TRBV4-1 . CASSQAISGIQPQHF TGCGCCAGCAGCCAGGCAATCTCGGGGATTCAGCCCCAGCATTTT
TRBJ2-6 . TRBV5-4 . CASSSSGGANVLTF TGTGCCAGCAGCTCCAGCGGGGGGGCCAACGTCCTGACTTTC
TRBJ2-7 once TRBV6-5 TRBD2 CASRSRGDSYEQYF TGTGCCAGCAGATCACGGGGGGACTCCTACGAGCAGTACTTC
TRBJ1-1 . TRBV29-1 . CSVARETEAFF TGCAGCGTTGCTCGGGAAACTGAAGCTTTCTTT
TRBJ2-7 . TRBV27 . CASSFTYADEQYF TGTGCCAGCAGTTTTACTTATGCGGACGAGCAGTACTTC
TRBJ1-5 once TRBV7-6 . CASSLPMRHSVFKPQHF TGTGCCAGCAGCTTACCTATGAGACACTCGGTATTTAAGCCCCAGCATTTT
TRBJ2-1 . TRBV7-2 TRBD2 CASTPDSSGRAHEQFF TGTGCCAGCACCCCAGATTCTAGCGGGAGGGCTCATGAGCAGTTCTTC
TRBJ2-1 . TRBV9 . CASSVATGEQFF TGTGCCAGCAGCGTAGCTACGGGTGAGCAGTTCTTC
TRBJ1-2 once TRBV10-3 TRBD1 CAIGTETNYGYTF TGTGCCATCGGGACAGAGACCAACTATGGCTACACCTTC
TRBJ1-5 . TRBV28 . CASRTDVGAAVNGPQHF TGTGCCAGTAGAACGGATGTGGGGGCAGCTGTAAACGGGCCCCAGCATTTT
TRBJ2-1 . TRBV27 . CASSLSTYNEQFF TGTGCCAGCAGTTTATCGACATACAATGAGCAGTTCTTC
TRBJ1-1 . TRBV6-5 . CASSPGHLNTEAFF TGTGCCAGCAGCCCGGGACACCTGAACACTGAAGCTTTCTTT
TRBJ1-6 . TRBV6-4 TRBD1 CASSDSGGGSSPLHF TGTGCCAGCAGTGACTCAGGAGGGGGCAGTTCACCCCTCCACTTT
TRBJ2-1 . TRBV29-1 . CSLLVPTYNEQFF TGCAGCTTACTAGTGCCGACCTACAATGAGCAGTTCTTC